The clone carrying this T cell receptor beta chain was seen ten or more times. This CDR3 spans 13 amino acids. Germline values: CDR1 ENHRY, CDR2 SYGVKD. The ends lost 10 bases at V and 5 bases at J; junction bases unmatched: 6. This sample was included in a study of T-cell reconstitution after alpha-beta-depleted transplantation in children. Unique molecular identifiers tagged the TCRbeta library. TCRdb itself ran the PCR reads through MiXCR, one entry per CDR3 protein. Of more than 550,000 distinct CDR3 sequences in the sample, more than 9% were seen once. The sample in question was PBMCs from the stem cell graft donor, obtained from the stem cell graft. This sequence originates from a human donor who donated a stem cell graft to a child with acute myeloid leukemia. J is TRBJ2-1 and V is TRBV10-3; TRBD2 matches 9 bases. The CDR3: CATTSGPNNEQFF. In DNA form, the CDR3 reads TGTGCCACTACTAGCGGGCCGAACAATGAGCAGTTCTTC.